This is a list of T cell receptor beta chains from one sample in a study of blood T cell repertoires in COVID-19. Using immunoSEQ multiplex PCR, the repertoire was profiled, and TCRdb retains in-frame clones only, with some absent. The sample lists approximately 150,000 clones; more than 80% were seen once. Sequenced input: peripheral blood. These TCRs come from a human donor in a cohort sampled during active COVID-19. CDR3s include the opening cysteine and the closing phenylalanine or tryptophan. Fields, in order: V gene, clone size, D gene, J gene, CDR3 DNA, CDR3 protein. The D gene is left open where the match is weak. Part of the rows lack a size; the others show once, few, many or a class for expanded clones.

V: TRBV10-2; size: -; D: TRBD2; J: TRBJ2-1; DNA: TGCGCCAGCAGACGGGAGGCAAACAATGAGCAGTTCTTC; CDR3: CASRREANNEQFF
V: TRBV4-1; size: -; D: -; J: TRBJ1-5; DNA: TGCGCCAGCAGCCAAGAAGACGGGGGGCCCCAGCATTTT; CDR3: CASSQEDGGPQHF
V: TRBV5-1; size: -; D: TRBD1; J: TRBJ2-3; DNA: TGCGCCAGCAGCTACGGACAGGACCGGGGAGATACGCAGTATTTT; CDR3: CASSYGQDRGDTQYF
V: TRBV6-6; size: -; D: -; J: TRBJ1-1; DNA: TGTGCCAGCAAGGAGGGCCTCAACACTGAAGCTTTCTTT; CDR3: CASKEGLNTEAFF
V: TRBV28; size: once; D: TRBD1; J: TRBJ1-2; DNA: TGTGCCAGCAGTCCCCAGGGACAGGGGCCTTCCTATGGCTACACCTTC; CDR3: CASSPQGQGPSYGYTF
V: TRBV29-1; size: -; D: TRBD1; J: TRBJ2-3; DNA: TGCAGCGTTGGCCTCGGGACAGGGGACACAGATACGCAGTATTTT; CDR3: CSVGLGTGDTDTQYF
V: TRBV19; size: once; D: TRBD1; J: TRBJ2-7; DNA: TGTGCCAGCTCCTCCCACAGGGGGATGGCCGAGCAGTACTTC; CDR3: CASSSHRGMAEQYF
V: TRBV7-2; size: -; D: -; J: TRBJ2-3; DNA: TGTGCCACAGTCCCCGGCGGGTATGCAGATACGCAGTATTTT; CDR3: CATVPGGYADTQYF
V: TRBV7-2; size: -; D: TRBD1; J: TRBJ2-2; DNA: TGTGCCAGCAGCTTAGGACAGGGGTACACCGGGGAGCTGTTTTTT; CDR3: CASSLGQGYTGELFF
V: TRBV9; size: -; D: TRBD2; J: TRBJ2-5; DNA: TGTGCCAGCAGCCCCTTAGGACTAGCGGGGACTCAAGAGACCCAGTACTTC; CDR3: CASSPLGLAGTQETQYF
V: TRBV2; size: -; D: TRBD1; J: TRBJ2-7; DNA: TGTGCCAGCAGGGGACAGGTTGGATCCTACGAGCAGTACTTC; CDR3: CASRGQVGSYEQYF
V: TRBV7-2; size: -; D: -; J: TRBJ2-1; DNA: TGTGCCCTCACGGGAGTCCTGGGGAGGTACAATGAGCAGTTCTTC; CDR3: CALTGVLGRYNEQFF
V: TRBV1; size: -; D: -; J: TRBJ1-1; DNA: TGCACCAGCAGGGAGGAGCCTGAAGCTTTCTTT; CDR3: CTSREEPEAFF
V: TRBV27; size: -; D: TRBD2; J: TRBJ2-4; DNA: TGTGCCAGCAGCTCATCACCCCCCTGGCGGGAGGCCAAAAACATTCAGTACTTC; CDR3: CASSSSPPWREAKNIQYF
V: TRBV9; size: -; D: -; J: TRBJ1-2; DNA: TGTGCCAGCAGCGTAGCTCAGGGGTTTAACTATGGCTACACCTTC; CDR3: CASSVAQGFNYGYTF
V: TRBV5-1; size: -; D: -; J: TRBJ1-6; DNA: TGCGCCAGCAGCCCCCGGTCGGATAATTCACCCCTCCACTTT; CDR3: CASSPRSDNSPLHF
V: TRBV24-1; size: -; D: TRBD2; J: TRBJ2-3; DNA: TGTGCCACCAGTGACAAGACTAGCGGGAGTGGAGATACGCAGTATTTT; CDR3: CATSDKTSGSGDTQYF
V: TRBV12-3/TRBV12-4; size: -; D: TRBD2; J: TRBJ2-5; DNA: TGTGCCAGCAGTTTCGGGGGGGAGACCCAGTACTTC; CDR3: CASSFGGETQYF
V: TRBV5-4; size: -; D: TRBD1; J: TRBJ2-1; DNA: TGTGCCAGCAGCTCGGGACAGGGGGCTTGGAATGAGCAGTTCTTC; CDR3: CASSSGQGAWNEQFF
V: TRBV5-8; size: -; D: -; J: TRBJ2-5; DNA: TGTGCCAGCAGCTTGGGTCGTGGGGGGCAAGAGACCCAGTACTTC; CDR3: CASSLGRGGQETQYF
V: TRBV5-1; size: -; D: -; J: TRBJ1-1; DNA: TGCGCCAGCAGCTCTGACAGAGGCACTGAAGCTTTCTTT; CDR3: CASSSDRGTEAFF
V: TRBV6-5; size: -; D: TRBD1; J: TRBJ1-2; DNA: TGTGCCAGCAGCCCCCAGACAGGGCCTTCTGGCTACACCTTC; CDR3: CASSPQTGPSGYTF
V: TRBV5-1; size: -; D: -; J: TRBJ1-2; DNA: TGCGCCAGCAGCCAGGAAGGGGCTAACTATGGCTACACCTTC; CDR3: CASSQEGANYGYTF
V: TRBV18; size: -; D: -; J: TRBJ2-2; DNA: TGTGCCAGCTCACCCATATTTTTGCTAAACACCGGGGAGCTGTTTTTT; CDR3: CASSPIFLLNTGELFF
V: TRBV2; size: -; D: -; J: TRBJ1-2; DNA: TGTGCCAGCAGTGCAGAACGTTACAACTATGGCTACACCTTC; CDR3: CASSAERYNYGYTF
V: TRBV5-1; size: -; D: TRBD1; J: TRBJ1-2; DNA: TGCGCCAGCAGCTCCAGTGACAGGGGCTATGGCTACACCTTC; CDR3: CASSSSDRGYGYTF
V: TRBV7-9; size: few; D: TRBD1; J: TRBJ1-5; DNA: TGTGCCAGCAGCCAGGGACAGGGCAATCAGCCCCAGCATTTT; CDR3: CASSQGQGNQPQHF
V: TRBV28; size: -; D: TRBD1; J: TRBJ1-1; DNA: TGTGCCAGCAGTTTTCTGGGACAGGGGGCGCCCCGGGCCGGGAACACTGAAGCTTTCTTT; CDR3: CASSFLGQGAPRAGNTEAFF
V: TRBV2; size: -; D: TRBD2; J: TRBJ2-1; DNA: TGTGCCAGCAGTGGGGAGGGGCTCTACAATGAGCAGTTCTTC; CDR3: CASSGEGLYNEQFF
V: TRBV19; size: -; D: TRBD2; J: TRBJ2-1; DNA: TGTGCCAGTAGCCACGGACTAGCGGGAGAAGGGGATGAGCAGTTCTTC; CDR3: CASSHGLAGEGDEQFF
V: TRBV11-3; size: -; D: -; J: TRBJ2-2; DNA: TGTGCCAGCTCCTCTTTGAACACCGGGGAGCTGTTTTTT; CDR3: CASSSLNTGELFF
V: TRBV7-8; size: -; D: -; J: TRBJ2-2; DNA: TGTGCCAGCAGCTTAAACAGGGCCGGGGAGCTGTTTTTT; CDR3: CASSLNRAGELFF
V: TRBV15; size: -; D: -; J: TRBJ1-5; DNA: TGTGCCACCAGCAGGAGGGGGGGTAATCAGCCCCAGCATTTT; CDR3: CATSRRGGNQPQHF
V: TRBV19; size: few; D: TRBD2; J: TRBJ2-1; DNA: TGTGCCAGTAGTATCTCGGCTAGCGGGGACAATGAGCAGTTCTTC; CDR3: CASSISASGDNEQFF
V: TRBV18; size: -; D: TRBD1; J: TRBJ2-5; DNA: TGTGCCAGCTCACCATTACAGGGGTCCCAAGAGACCCAGTACTTC; CDR3: CASSPLQGSQETQYF
V: TRBV11-2; size: -; D: TRBD1; J: TRBJ1-4; DNA: TGTGCCAGCAGCTTTCCGGCAGGGGGGGAAAAACTGTTTTTT; CDR3: CASSFPAGGEKLFF
V: TRBV12-2; size: -; D: -; J: TRBJ2-1; DNA: TGTGCAAGTCGCTTAACCGGGACTCCCAGTGAGCAGTTCTTC; CDR3: CASRLTGTPSEQFF
V: TRBV12-5; size: -; D: TRBD1; J: TRBJ1-1; DNA: TGTGCTAGTGGTCCAGGAGGGACAGAGAACACTGAAGCTTTCTTT; CDR3: CASGPGGTENTEAFF
V: TRBV7-2; size: -; D: TRBD2; J: TRBJ2-4; DNA: TGTGCCAGCAGCTCCACTAGCGGGGGCCCCAAAAACATTCAGTACTTC; CDR3: CASSSTSGGPKNIQYF
V: TRBV28; size: -; D: TRBD1; J: TRBJ1-1; DNA: TGTGCCAGCAGTAGGGGACAGAAGAACACTGAAGCTTTCTTT; CDR3: CASSRGQKNTEAFF
V: TRBV21-1; size: -; D: -; J: TRBJ2-3; DNA: TGTGCCAGCACCGATAAGGGAGGCGTTTTCAACCCGGCACTAATACCGCAGTATTTT; CDR3: CASTDKGGVFNPALIPQYF
V: TRBV10-2; size: -; D: -; J: TRBJ1-2; DNA: TGCGCCAGCTTGGGTCGCTCTAACGGGGAAGGCTACACCTTC; CDR3: CASLGRSNGEGYTF
V: TRBV30; size: -; D: -; J: TRBJ2-5; DNA: TGTGCCTGGACGCCGGGGCAAGAGACCCAGTACTTC; CDR3: CAWTPGQETQYF
V: TRBV27; size: -; D: -; J: TRBJ2-1; DNA: TGTGCCAGCAGCTCGAGGCATGAGCAGTTCTTC; CDR3: CASSSRHEQFF
V: TRBV4-2; size: -; D: -; J: TRBJ2-2; DNA: TGTGCCAGCAGCCAAGTAGGAGGTGGGGTGGAGACCGGGGAGCTGTTTTTT; CDR3: CASSQVGGGVETGELFF
V: TRBV19; size: -; D: TRBD1; J: TRBJ1-1; DNA: TGTGCCAGTAGTACGGGGACAGGGCTCCCTGAAGCTTTCTTT; CDR3: CASSTGTGLPEAFF
V: TRBV19; size: -; D: TRBD1; J: TRBJ2-7; DNA: TGTGCCAGTAGTCACAGGGACAGCGATTCCTACGAGCAGTACTTC; CDR3: CASSHRDSDSYEQYF
V: TRBV6-1; size: -; D: TRBD2; J: TRBJ2-2; DNA: TGTGCCAGCAGTGAAGTTACGGGGGGTATCGGGGAGCTGTTTTTT; CDR3: CASSEVTGGIGELFF
V: TRBV27; size: -; D: -; J: TRBJ1-5; DNA: TGTGCCAGCAGTTGGGGGGACAATCAGCCCCAGCATTTT; CDR3: CASSWGDNQPQHF
V: TRBV18; size: -; D: TRBD1; J: TRBJ2-7; DNA: TGTGCCAGCTCTCCGGGACAGGGGACCTACGAGCAGTACTTC; CDR3: CASSPGQGTYEQYF
V: TRBV7-8; size: -; D: -; J: TRBJ1-2; DNA: TGTGCCAGCAGCTTAGCCTCGGGACCCAGGGGTAGCTATGGCTACACCTTC; CDR3: CASSLASGPRGSYGYTF
V: TRBV18; size: -; D: TRBD1; J: TRBJ2-1; DNA: TGTGCCAGCTCGTCTGGGGCCAGGGGGACCTACAATGAGCAGTTCTTC; CDR3: CASSSGARGTYNEQFF
V: TRBV2; size: -; D: TRBD1; J: TRBJ1-6; DNA: TGTGCCAGCCAGGGGGTCACCTATAATTCACCCCTCCACTTT; CDR3: CASQGVTYNSPLHF